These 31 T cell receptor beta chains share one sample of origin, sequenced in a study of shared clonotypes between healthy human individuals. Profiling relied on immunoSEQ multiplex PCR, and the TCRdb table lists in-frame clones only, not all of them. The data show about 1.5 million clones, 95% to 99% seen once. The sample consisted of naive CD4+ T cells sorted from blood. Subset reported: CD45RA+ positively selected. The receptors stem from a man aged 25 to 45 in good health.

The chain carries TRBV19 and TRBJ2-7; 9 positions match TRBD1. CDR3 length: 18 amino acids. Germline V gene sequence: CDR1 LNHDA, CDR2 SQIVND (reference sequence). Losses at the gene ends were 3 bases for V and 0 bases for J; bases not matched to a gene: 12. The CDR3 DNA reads TGTGCCAGTAGTATTACGGGACGGCGGGACAGGGCCTCCTACGAGCAGTACTTC. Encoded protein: CASSITGRRDRASYEQYF.

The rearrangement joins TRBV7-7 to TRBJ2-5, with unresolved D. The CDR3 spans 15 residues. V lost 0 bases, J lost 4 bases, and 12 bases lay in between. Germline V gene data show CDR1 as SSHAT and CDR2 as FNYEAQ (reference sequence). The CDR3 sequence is CASSLALASTETQYF. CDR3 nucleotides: TGTGCCAGCAGCTTAGCTCTGGCCTCAACAGAGACCCAGTACTTC.

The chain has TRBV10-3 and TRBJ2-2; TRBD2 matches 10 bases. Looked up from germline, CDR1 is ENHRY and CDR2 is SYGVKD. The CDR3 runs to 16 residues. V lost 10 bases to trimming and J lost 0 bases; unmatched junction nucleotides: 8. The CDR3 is CATRVAGGSNTGELFF. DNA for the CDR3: TGTGCCACGAGGGTAGCGGGAGGCTCGAACACCGGGGAGCTGTTTTTT.

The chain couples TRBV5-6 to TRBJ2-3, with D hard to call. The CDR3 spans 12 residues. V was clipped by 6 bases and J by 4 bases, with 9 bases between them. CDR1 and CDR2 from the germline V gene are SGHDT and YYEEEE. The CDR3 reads CASNINADTQYF. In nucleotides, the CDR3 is TGTGCCAGCAACATAAATGCAGATACGCAGTATTTT.

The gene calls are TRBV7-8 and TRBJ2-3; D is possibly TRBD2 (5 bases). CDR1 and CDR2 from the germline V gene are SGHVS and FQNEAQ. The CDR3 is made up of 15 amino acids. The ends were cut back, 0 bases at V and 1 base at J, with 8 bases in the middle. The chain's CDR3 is CASSLAGGRTDTQYF. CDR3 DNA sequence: TGTGCCAGCAGCTTAGCAGGCGGGCGCACAGATACGCAGTATTTT.

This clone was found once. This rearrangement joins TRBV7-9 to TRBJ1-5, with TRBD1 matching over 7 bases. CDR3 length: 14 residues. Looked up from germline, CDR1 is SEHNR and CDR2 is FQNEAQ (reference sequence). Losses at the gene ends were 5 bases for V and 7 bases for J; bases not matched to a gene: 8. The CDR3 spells CASSKTGDLQPQHF. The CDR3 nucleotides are TGTGCCAGCAGCAAAACAGGGGACCTGCAGCCCCAGCATTTT.

CDR3 nucleotide sequence: TGTGCCAGAAGCTTAGTGGTTAAGGGATACCTGGGTACGCAGTATTTT. Protein sequence: CARSLVVKGYLGTQYF. The rearrangement links TRBV7-5 to TRBJ2-3. TRBV7-5 is noted as a pseudogene. The CDR3 has 16 residues.

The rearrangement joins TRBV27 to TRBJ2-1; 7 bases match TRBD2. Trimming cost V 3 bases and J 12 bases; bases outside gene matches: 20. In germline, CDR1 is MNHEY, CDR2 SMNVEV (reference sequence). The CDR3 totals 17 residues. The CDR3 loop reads CASSLVVWPSGGEGQFF. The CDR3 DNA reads TGTGCCAGCAGTTTGGTAGTTTGGCCTAGCGGTGGGGAAGGGCAGTTCTTC.

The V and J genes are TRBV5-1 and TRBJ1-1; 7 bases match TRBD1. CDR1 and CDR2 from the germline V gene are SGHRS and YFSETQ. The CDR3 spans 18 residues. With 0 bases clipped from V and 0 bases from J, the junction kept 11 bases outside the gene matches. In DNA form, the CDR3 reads TGCGCCAGCAGCTTGGGTTACTCTACACAGGGGTTGAACACTGAAGCTTTCTTT. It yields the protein CASSLGYSTQGLNTEAFF.

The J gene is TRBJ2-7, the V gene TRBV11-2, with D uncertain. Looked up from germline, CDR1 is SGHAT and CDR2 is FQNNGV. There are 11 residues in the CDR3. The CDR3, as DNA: TGTGTTCCCCCACCTACTTACGAGCAGTACTTC. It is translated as CVPPPTYEQYF.

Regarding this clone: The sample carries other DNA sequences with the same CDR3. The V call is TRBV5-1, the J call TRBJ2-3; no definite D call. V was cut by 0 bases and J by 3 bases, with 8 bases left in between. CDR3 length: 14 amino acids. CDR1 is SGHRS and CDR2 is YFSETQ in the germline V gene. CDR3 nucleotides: TGCGCCAGCAGCTTGGCCCCCGAGACAGATACGCAGTATTTT. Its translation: CASSLAPETDTQYF.

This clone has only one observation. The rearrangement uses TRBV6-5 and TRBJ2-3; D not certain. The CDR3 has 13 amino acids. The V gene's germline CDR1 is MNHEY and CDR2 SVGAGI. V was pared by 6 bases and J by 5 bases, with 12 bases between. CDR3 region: CASRYQMLDTQYF. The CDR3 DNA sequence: TGTGCCAGCAGGTATCAAATGCTAGATACGCAGTATTTT.

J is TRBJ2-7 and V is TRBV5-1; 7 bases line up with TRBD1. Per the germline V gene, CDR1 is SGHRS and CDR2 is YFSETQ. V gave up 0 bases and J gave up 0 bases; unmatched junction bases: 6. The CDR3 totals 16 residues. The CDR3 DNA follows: TGCGCCAGCAGCTTGGTCTCGGCAGGGGGCTCCTACGAGCAGTACTTC. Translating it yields CASSLVSAGGSYEQYF.

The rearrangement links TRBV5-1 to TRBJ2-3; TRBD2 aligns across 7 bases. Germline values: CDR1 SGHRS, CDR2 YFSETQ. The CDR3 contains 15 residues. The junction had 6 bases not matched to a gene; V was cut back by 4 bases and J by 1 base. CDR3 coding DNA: TGCGCCAGCAGCGGGGCGGGAGCGGGCACAGATACGCAGTATTTT. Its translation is CASSGAGAGTDTQYF.

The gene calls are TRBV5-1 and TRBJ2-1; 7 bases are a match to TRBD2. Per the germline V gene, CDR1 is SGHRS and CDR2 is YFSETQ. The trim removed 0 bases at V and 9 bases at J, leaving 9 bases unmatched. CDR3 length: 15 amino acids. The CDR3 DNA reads TGCGCCAGCAGCTTGGTTGCGGGAGCTCTTGGTGAGCAGTTCTTC. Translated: CASSLVAGALGEQFF.

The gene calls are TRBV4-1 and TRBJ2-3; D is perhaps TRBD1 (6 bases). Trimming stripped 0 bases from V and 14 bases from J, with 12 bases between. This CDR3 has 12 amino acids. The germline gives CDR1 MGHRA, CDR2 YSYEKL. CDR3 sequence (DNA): TGCGCCAGCAGCCAAGAACAGGGTTTTTGGTATTTT. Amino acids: CASSQEQGFWYF.

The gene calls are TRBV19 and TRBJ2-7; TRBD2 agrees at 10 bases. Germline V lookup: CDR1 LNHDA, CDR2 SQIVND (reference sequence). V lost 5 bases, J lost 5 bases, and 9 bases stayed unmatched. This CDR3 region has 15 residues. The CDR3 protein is CASSPSGRAFNEQYF. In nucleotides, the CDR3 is TGTGCCAGTAGTCCAAGCGGGAGGGCCTTTAACGAGCAGTACTTC.

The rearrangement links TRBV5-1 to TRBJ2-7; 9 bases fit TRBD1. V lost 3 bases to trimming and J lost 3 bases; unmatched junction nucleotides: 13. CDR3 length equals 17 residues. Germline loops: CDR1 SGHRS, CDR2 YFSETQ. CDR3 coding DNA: TGCGCCAGCAGCTGGGACAGGGCGCATATCCCAAACTACGAGCAGTACTTC. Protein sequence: CASSWDRAHIPNYEQYF.

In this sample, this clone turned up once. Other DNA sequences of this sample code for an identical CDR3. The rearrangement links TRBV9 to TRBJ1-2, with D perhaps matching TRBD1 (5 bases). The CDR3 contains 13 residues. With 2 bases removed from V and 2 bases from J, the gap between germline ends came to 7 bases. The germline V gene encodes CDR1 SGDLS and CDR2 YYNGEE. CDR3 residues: CASSVAGNYGYTF. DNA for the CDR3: TGTGCCAGCAGCGTTGCAGGGAACTATGGCTACACCTTC. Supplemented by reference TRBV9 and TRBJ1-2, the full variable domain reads DSGVTQTPKHLITATGQRVTLRCSPRSGDLSVYWYQQSLDQGLQFLIQYYNGEERAKGNILERFSAQQFPDLHSELNLSSLELGDSALYFCASSVAGNYGYTFGSGTRLTVV.

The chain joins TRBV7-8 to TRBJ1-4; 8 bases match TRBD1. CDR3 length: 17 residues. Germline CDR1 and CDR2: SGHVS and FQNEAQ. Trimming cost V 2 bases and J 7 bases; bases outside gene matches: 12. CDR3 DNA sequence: TGTGCCAGCAGCTTACTCGTGCTCCCGGACAGGGTTGAAAAACTGTTTTTT. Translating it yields CASSLLVLPDRVEKLFF. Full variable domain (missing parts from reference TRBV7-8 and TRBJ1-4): GAGVSQSPRYKVAKRGQDVALRCDPISGHVSLFWYQQALGQGPEFLTYFQNEAQLDKSGLPSDRFFAERPEGSVSTLKIQRTQQEDSAVYLCASSLLVLPDRVEKLFFGSGTQLSVL.

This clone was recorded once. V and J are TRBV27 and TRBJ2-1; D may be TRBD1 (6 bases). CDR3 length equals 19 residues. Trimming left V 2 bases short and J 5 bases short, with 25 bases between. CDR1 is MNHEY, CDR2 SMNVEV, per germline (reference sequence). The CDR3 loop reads CASSLRGWADHKKNNEQFF. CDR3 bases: TGTGCCAGCAGTTTAAGGGGGTGGGCAGACCACAAAAAAAACAATGAGCAGTTCTTC.

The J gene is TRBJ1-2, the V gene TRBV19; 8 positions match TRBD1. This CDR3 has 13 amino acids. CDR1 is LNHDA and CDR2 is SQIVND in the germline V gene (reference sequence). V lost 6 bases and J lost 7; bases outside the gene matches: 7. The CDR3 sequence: CASRRTGGGGYTF. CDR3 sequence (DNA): TGTGCCAGTAGACGCACAGGGGGAGGTGGCTACACCTTC.

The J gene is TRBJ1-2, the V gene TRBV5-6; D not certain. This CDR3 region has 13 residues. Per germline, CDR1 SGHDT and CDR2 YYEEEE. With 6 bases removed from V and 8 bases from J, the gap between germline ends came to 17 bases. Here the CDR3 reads CASNLGPAHGYTF. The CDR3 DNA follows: TGTGCCAGCAATTTAGGGCCCGCTCACGGCTACACCTTC.

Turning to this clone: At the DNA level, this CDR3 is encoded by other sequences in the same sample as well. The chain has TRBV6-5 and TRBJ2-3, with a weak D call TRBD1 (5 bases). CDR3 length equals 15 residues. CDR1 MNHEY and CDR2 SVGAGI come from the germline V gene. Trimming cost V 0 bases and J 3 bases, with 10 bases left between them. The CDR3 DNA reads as TGTGCCAGCAGTTACTCAGGGGCCGGAACAGATACGCAGTATTTT. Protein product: CASSYSGAGTDTQYF.

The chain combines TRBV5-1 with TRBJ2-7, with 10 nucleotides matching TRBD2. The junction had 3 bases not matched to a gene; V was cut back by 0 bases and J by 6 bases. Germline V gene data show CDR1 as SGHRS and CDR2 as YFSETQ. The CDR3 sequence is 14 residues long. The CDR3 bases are TGCGCCAGCAGCTTGGGAGCGGGAGGGTTCGAGCAGTACTTC. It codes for CASSLGAGGFEQYF. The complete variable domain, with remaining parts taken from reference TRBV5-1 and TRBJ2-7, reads KAGVTQTPRYLIKTRGQQVTLSCSPISGHRSVSWYQQTPGQGLQFLFEYFSETQRNKGNFPGRFSGRQFSNSRSEMNVSTLELGDSALYLCASSLGAGGFEQYFGPGTRLTVT.

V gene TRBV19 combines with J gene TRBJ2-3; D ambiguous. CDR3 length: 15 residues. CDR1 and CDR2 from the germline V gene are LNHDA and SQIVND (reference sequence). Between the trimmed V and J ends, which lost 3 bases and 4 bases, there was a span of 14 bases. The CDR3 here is CASSIPLASADTQYF. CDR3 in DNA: TGTGCCAGTAGTATTCCTCTGGCGTCCGCAGATACGCAGTATTTT.

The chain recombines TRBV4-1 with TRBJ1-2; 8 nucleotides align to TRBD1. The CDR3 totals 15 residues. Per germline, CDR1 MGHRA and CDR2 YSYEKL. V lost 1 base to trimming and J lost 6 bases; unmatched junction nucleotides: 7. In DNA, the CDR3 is TGCGCCAGCAGCCAAGTTACAGGGGGGGGGAATGGCTACACCTTC. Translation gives CASSQVTGGGNGYTF.

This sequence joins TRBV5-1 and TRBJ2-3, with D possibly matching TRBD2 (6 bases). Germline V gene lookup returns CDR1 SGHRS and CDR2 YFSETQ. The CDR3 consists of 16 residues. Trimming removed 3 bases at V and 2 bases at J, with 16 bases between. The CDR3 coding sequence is TGCGCCAGCAGCTCATTAGGGGACTCTTTCACAGATACGCAGTATTTT. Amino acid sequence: CASSSLGDSFTDTQYF.

The CDR3 loop reads CASSLDSNEQFF. The CDR3 region has the DNA TGTGCCAGCAGCTTAGATAGCAATGAGCAGTTCTTC. This sequence joins TRBV11-2 and TRBJ2-1; D is uncertain. Deletions cut 0 bases from V and 6 bases from J, with 3 bases between. The CDR3 totals 12 residues. Germline V CDR1 and CDR2: SGHAT, FQNNGV.

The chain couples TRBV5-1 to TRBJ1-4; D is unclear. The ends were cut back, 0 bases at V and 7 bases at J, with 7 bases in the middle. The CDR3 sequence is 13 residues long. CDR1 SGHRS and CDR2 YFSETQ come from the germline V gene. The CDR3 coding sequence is TGCGCCAGCAGCTTGGGAAGCCCTGAAAAACTGTTTTTT. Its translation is CASSLGSPEKLFF.

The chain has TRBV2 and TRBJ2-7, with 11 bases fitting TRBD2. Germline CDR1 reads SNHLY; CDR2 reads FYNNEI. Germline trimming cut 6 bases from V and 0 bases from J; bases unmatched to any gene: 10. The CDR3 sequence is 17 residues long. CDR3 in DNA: TGTGCCAGCAGATTACCGGGACTAGCGGCAAGCTCCTACGAGCAGTACTTC. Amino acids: CASRLPGLAASSYEQYF.